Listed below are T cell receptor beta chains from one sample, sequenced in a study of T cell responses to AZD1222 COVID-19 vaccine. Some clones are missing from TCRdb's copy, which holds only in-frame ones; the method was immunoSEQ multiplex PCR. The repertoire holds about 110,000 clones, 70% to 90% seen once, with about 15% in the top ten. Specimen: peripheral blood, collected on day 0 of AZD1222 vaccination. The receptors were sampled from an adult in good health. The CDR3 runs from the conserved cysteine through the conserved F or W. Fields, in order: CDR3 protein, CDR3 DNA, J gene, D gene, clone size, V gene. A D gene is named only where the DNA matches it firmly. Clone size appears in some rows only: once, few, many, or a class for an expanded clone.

CASSETGTKNEQFF | TGTGCCAGCAGCGAGACCGGGACAAAGAATGAGCAGTTCTTC | TRBJ2-1 | NA | NA | TRBV9
CASSQLMDRSNEKLFF | TGTGCCAGCAGCCAACTAATGGACAGGTCTAATGAAAAACTGTTTTTT | TRBJ1-4 | TRBD1 | few | TRBV3-1/TRBV3-2
CASSRTASYGYTF | TGTGCCAGCAGTAGGACAGCGAGCTATGGCTACACCTTC | TRBJ1-2 | NA | NA | TRBV6-5
CASSLGWSTDTQYF | TGTGCCAGCAGCTTAGGGTGGAGCACAGATACGCAGTATTTT | TRBJ2-3 | NA | NA | TRBV7-2
CASSDSYRSSYNEQFF | TGTGCCAGCAGTGACTCATACAGGAGCTCCTACAATGAGCAGTTCTTC | TRBJ2-1 | NA | few | TRBV6-4
CASSVTVGGRNEQFF | TGTGCCAGCAGCGTAACAGTTGGGGGCCGGAATGAGCAGTTCTTC | TRBJ2-1 | NA | NA | TRBV9
CASSGRLAGEGSFYNEQFF | TGTGCCAGCAGCGGAAGACTAGCGGGAGAGGGGTCTTTTTACAATGAGCAGTTCTTC | TRBJ2-1 | TRBD2 | NA | TRBV9
CASSRSGQGIGNTIYF | TGTGCCAGCAGCCGTTCGGGACAGGGGATCGGAAACACCATATATTTT | TRBJ1-3 | TRBD1 | NA | TRBV4-2
CASMARVASPLHF | TGTGCCAGCATGGCCAGGGTTGCTTCACCCCTCCACTTT | TRBJ1-6 | NA | NA | TRBV6-5
CASSIQQGNTDTQYF | TGTGCCAGTAGTATCCAACAGGGGAACACAGATACGCAGTATTTT | TRBJ2-3 | TRBD1 | NA | TRBV19
CASGLVHGGSNEQFF | TGTGCTAGTGGTTTGGTACACGGGGGGAGCAATGAGCAGTTCTTC | TRBJ2-1 | TRBD2 | NA | TRBV12-5
CASSVLAGGPNEQFF | TGTGCCAGCAGTGTCCTAGCGGGGGGCCCCAATGAGCAGTTCTTC | TRBJ2-1 | TRBD2 | NA | TRBV6-4
CASSQGLAGVKGEQFF | TGTGCCAGCAGCCAAGGGCTGGCGGGGGTTAAGGGTGAGCAGTTCTTC | TRBJ2-1 | TRBD2 | NA | TRBV3-1/TRBV3-2